This T cell receptor beta chain came from a study of blood T cell repertoires in COVID-19. As for the study in general: The cDNA or gDNA used as material had been derived from T cells, B-cell-depleted T cells, or PBMCs.

Germline V gives CDR1 SQVTM, CDR2 ANQGSEA. The CDR3 is 12 amino acids. Trimming pared 4 bases from V and 7 bases from J, leaving 11 bases between. Methods used by the authors: Reference gene primer amplification gave nucleated cell count estimates. Produced via immunoSEQ multiplex PCR; TCRdb's table is partial and in-frame only. V and J calls plus clone size are reproduced from that table; the DNA served to infer D and trimming. The repertoire consists of under 350,000 clones, with roughly 91% occurring once and the leading ten covering approximately 4.6%. J is TRBJ2-1 and V is TRBV29-1; D possibly corresponds to TRBD1 (5 bases). Input material: peripheral blood. The source is a man aged 35 to 55 with acute or convalescent COVID-19. The CDR3: CSVAQGENEQFF. CDR3 coding DNA: TGCAGCGTTGCGCAGGGCGAAAATGAGCAGTTCTTC.